These T cell receptor beta chains were read from a single sample in a study of CD8 T cells in ankylosing spondylitis. TCRdb processed the 5' RACE reads anew with MiXCR; each CDR3 protein has one entry. Altogether about 400,000 distinct CDR3 sequences are present, 20% to 25% being singletons, with the ten largest covering around 16%. The sequencing input was blood, either unsorted or a sorted T cell fraction (not recorded which). The receptors shown here come from a male donor with ankylosing spondylitis. Each CDR3 is given with its conserved first and last residue. The D gene is left open where the match is weak. Clone size, where shown, is once, few, many, or a class for clones that have expanded.

cdr3_length	j_call	d_call	v_call	clone_size	cdr3_aa	cdr3_nt
14	TRBJ2-3	TRBD1	TRBV4-1	few	CASSPDRGTGTQYF	TGCGCCAGCAGCCCCGACAGGGGGACGGGTACGCAGTATTTT
14	TRBJ2-3	TRBD2	TRBV4-2	-	CASSQIAGADTQYF	TGTGCCAGCAGCCAAATAGCGGGAGCAGATACGCAGTATTTT
13	TRBJ2-3	TRBD2	TRBV19	few	CASRRERGDTQYF	TGTGCCAGTAGGCGGGAGAGGGGAGATACGCAGTATTTT
12	TRBJ1-2	TRBD1	TRBV12-3/TRBV12-4	few	CASSPGTDGYTF	TGTGCCAGCAGTCCAGGGACAGATGGCTACACCTTC
13	TRBJ1-5	-	TRBV4-3	few	CASSQALDQPQHF	TGCGCCAGCAGCCAGGCCCTCGATCAGCCCCAGCATTTT
15	TRBJ2-7	-	TRBV4-3	-	CASSQDVRGNFEQYF	TGCGCCAGCAGCCAAGATGTGAGGGGGAATTTCGAGCAGTACTTC
15	TRBJ1-5	TRBD1	TRBV7-2	few	CASSPLGQGNQPQHF	TGTGCCAGCAGCCCACTAGGACAGGGAAATCAGCCCCAGCATTTT
15	TRBJ1-4	TRBD1	TRBV5-1	-	CASSSHDRGCEKLFF	TGCGCCAGCAGCTCCCATGACAGGGGGTGTGAAAAACTGTTTTTT
16	TRBJ2-7	TRBD2	TRBV7-8	many	CASSSRTSGSSYEQYF	TGTGCCAGCAGCTCAAGAACTAGCGGGAGTTCCTACGAGCAGTACTTC
16	TRBJ2-1	TRBD2	TRBV3-1	-	CASSQDVIAGINEQFF	TGTGCCAGCAGCCAAGATGTGATAGCGGGAATTAATGAGCAGTTCTTC
14	TRBJ1-6	-	TRBV7-8	-	CASSVTGDNSPLHF	TGTGCCAGCAGCGTGACAGGAGATAATTCACCCCTCCACTTT
14	TRBJ2-7	TRBD1	TRBV5-1	few	CASSRSQGVYEQYF	TGCGCCAGCAGCCGTTCTCAGGGGGTCTACGAGCAGTACTTC
12	TRBJ2-4	-	TRBV29-1	large	CSVRDPKNIQYF	TGCAGCGTTAGGGATCCCAAAAACATTCAGTACTTC
14	TRBJ2-7	-	TRBV5-5	-	CASSPHGGSYEQYF	TGTGCCAGCAGCCCCCATGGCGGGTCCTACGAGCAGTACTTC
12	TRBJ1-2	-	TRBV10-3	few	CAISAYNRGYTF	TGTGCCATCAGCGCCTACAATCGGGGCTACACCTTC
16	TRBJ2-1	TRBD2	TRBV9	few	CASSGLSGRSHNEQFF	TGTGCCAGCAGCGGCCTTAGCGGGAGGAGCCACAATGAGCAGTTCTTC
18	TRBJ2-6	-	TRBV6-5	-	CASSYIAAGPSGANVLTF	TGTGCCAGCAGTTACATTGCAGCGGGCCCCTCTGGGGCCAACGTCCTGACTTTC
12	TRBJ2-1	-	TRBV12-3/TRBV12-4	-	CASSFRYNEQFF	TGTGCCAGCAGTTTTAGGTACAATGAGCAGTTCTTC
15	TRBJ2-1	-	TRBV12-3/TRBV12-4	many	CASAPPGQDYNEQFF	TGTGCCAGCGCCCCCCCCGGGCAAGACTACAATGAGCAGTTCTTC
14	TRBJ1-4	-	TRBV29-1	few	CSVMPGRLDGGLFF	TGCAGCGTTATGCCGGGACGGCTTGATGGGGGACTGTTTTTT
16	TRBJ1-6	-	TRBV7-2	-	CASSLYGSQFNSPLHF	TGTGCCAGCAGCTTATATGGCTCGCAGTTTAATTCACCCCTCCACTTT
14	TRBJ2-5	-	TRBV6-1	few	CASSRWETEETQYF	TGTGCCAGCAGTCGGTGGGAGACTGAAGAGACCCAGTACTTC
13	TRBJ2-5	-	TRBV9	once	CASSVNPGETQYF	TGTGCCAGCAGCGTAAACCCCGGAGAGACCCAGTACTTC
13	TRBJ2-1	TRBD2	TRBV29-1	-	CSVVTSGGGGEFF	TGCAGCGTTGTGACTAGCGGGGGGGGAGGGGAGTTCTTC
14	TRBJ2-1	-	TRBV24-1	few	CATSDDGVSAEQFF	TGTGCCACCAGTGACGACGGGGTGAGTGCGGAGCAGTTCTTC
16	TRBJ2-7	-	TRBV7-2	-	CASSLVSDKGSYEQYF	TGTGCCAGCAGCTTAGTGTCAGACAAAGGATCCTACGAGCAGTACTTC
13	TRBJ1-1	-	TRBV6-6	few	CASSLGGSSGGFF	TGTGCCAGCAGCCTAGGGGGGTCCTCCGGGGGTTTCTTT
13	TRBJ1-5	TRBD1	TRBV29-1	-	CSVTTGGNQPQHF	TGCAGCGTTACTACAGGGGGCAATCAGCCCCAGCATTTT
11	TRBJ1-2	-	TRBV20-1	few	CGTASNYGYTF	TGCGGGACCGCCTCTAACTATGGCTACACCTTC
10	TRBJ1-2	-	TRBV7-3	few	CASNHGGNTF	TGTGCCAGCAACCATGGGGGGAACACCTTC
15	TRBJ2-3	-	TRBV7-9	few	CASSIDYPSTDTQYF	TGTGCCAGCAGCATCGACTACCCTAGCACAGATACGCAGTATTTT
14	TRBJ2-1	-	TRBV7-2	few	CASNDGVSYNEQFF	TGTGCCAGCAATGACGGGGTCTCCTACAATGAGCAGTTCTTC
16	TRBJ2-1	TRBD2	TRBV12-3/TRBV12-4	-	CASSLLLASGGNEQFF	TGTGCCAGCAGTTTATTACTGGCTAGCGGGGGCAATGAGCAGTTCTTC
15	TRBJ2-1	-	TRBV7-3	many	CASSWRESSYNEQFF	TGTGCCAGCAGCTGGAGGGAGAGCTCCTACAATGAGCAGTTCTTC
13	TRBJ1-5	-	TRBV20-1	-	CSARQSSNQPQHF	TGCAGTGCTCGACAGAGTTCCAATCAGCCCCAGCATTTT
15	TRBJ1-1	-	TRBV19	-	CASSRQGPMNTEAFF	TGTGCCAGTAGTAGGCAGGGTCCTATGAACACTGAAGCTTTCTTT
13	TRBJ2-1	-	TRBV28	-	CASSLKPTDEQFF	TGTGCCAGCAGTTTAAAGCCTACGGATGAGCAGTTCTTC
18	TRBJ2-2	TRBD2	TRBV28	-	CASSLTSGNLPNTGELFF	TGTGCCAGCAGTTTAACTAGCGGGAATCTCCCGAACACCGGGGAGCTGTTTTTT
16	TRBJ2-3	TRBD1	TRBV24-1	-	CATSDRGTGLSDTQYF	TGTGCCACCAGTGACCGCGGGACAGGGCTTTCGGATACGCAGTATTTT
14	TRBJ2-3	TRBD1	TRBV6-4	-	CASSGSGGADTQYF	TGTGCCAGCAGTGGGTCAGGGGGAGCAGATACGCAGTATTTT
18	TRBJ2-1	TRBD2	TRBV20-1	few	CSARPRAGGVGAFNEQFF	TGCAGTGCTAGGCCTCGAGCGGGAGGCGTTGGGGCCTTCAATGAGCAGTTCTTC
16	TRBJ2-7	-	TRBV21-1	-	CASSKAGQGVSYEQYF	TGTGCCAGCAGCAAAGCCGGACAGGGGGTTTCCTACGAGCAGTACTTC
14	TRBJ2-7	-	TRBV7-3	-	CASSSRLGSYEQYF	TGTGCCAGCAGCTCAAGGCTCGGGTCCTACGAGCAGTACTTC
13	TRBJ1-1	-	TRBV12-3/TRBV12-4	few	CASSRQVNTEAFF	TGTGCCAGCAGTCGACAGGTGAACACTGAAGCTTTCTTT